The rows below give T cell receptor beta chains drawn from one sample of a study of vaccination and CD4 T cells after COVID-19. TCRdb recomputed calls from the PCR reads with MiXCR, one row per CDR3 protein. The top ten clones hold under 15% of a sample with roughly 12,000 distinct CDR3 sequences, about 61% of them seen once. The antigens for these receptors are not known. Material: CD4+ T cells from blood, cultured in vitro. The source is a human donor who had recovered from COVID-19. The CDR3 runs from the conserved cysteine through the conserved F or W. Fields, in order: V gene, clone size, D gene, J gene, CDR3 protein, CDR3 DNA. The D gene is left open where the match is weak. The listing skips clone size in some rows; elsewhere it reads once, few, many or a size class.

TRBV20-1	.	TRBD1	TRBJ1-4	CSAGDRGLEKLFF	TGCAGCGCCGGGGACAGGGGGCTGGAAAAACTGTTTTTT
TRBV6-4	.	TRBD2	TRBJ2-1	CASSDSSGSYNEQFF	TGTGCCAGCAGTGACTCTAGCGGGAGTTACAATGAGCAGTTCTTC
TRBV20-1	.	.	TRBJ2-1	CSASGGVGPAGGVNNEQFF	TGCAGTGCTAGCGGAGGTGTTGGGCCAGCCGGAGGGGTGAACAATGAGCAGTTCTTC
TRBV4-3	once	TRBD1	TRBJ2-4	CASSPTGTGQREQYF	TGCGCCAGCAGCCCCACCGGGACAGGGCAACGGGAGCAGTACTTC
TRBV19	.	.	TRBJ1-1	CASSIAQGGEAFF	TGTGCCAGTAGTATTGCCCAGGGTGGTGAAGCTTTCTTT
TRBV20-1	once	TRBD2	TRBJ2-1	CSAAGTSSYNEQFF	TGCAGTGCCGCCGGGACTAGCTCCTACAATGAGCAGTTCTTC
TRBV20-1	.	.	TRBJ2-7	CSAGYQGIAQYF	TGCAGTGCGGGGTATCAGGGAATTGCCCAGTACTTC
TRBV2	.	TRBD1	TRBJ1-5	CASRRETGGGQPQHF	TGTGCCAGCAGGCGAGAAACAGGGGGGGGACAGCCCCAGCATTTT
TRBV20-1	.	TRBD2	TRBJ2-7	CSATRASGSYEQYF	TGCAGTGCAACACGAGCTAGCGGTTCCTACGAGCAGTACTTC
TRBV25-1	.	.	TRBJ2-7	CASSGPEEYLYEQYF	TGTGCCAGCAGTGGCCCTGAAGAGTACCTCTACGAGCAGTACTTC
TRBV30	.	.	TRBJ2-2	CAWSVGGSDTGELFF	TGTGCCTGGAGTGTTGGGGGGTCGGACACCGGGGAGCTGTTTTTT
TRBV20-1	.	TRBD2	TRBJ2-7	CSARALAADYEQYF	TGCAGTGCTAGAGCCCTAGCGGCTGACTACGAGCAGTACTTC
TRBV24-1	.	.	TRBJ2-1	CATSDFGRDNEQFF	TGTGCCACCAGTGATTTTGGCAGGGATAATGAGCAGTTCTTC
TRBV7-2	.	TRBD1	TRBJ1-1	CASSLWTGYEAFF	TGTGCCAGCAGCTTATGGACAGGATATGAAGCTTTCTTT
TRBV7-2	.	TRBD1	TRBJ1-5	CASSSGQGNQPQHF	TGTGCCAGCAGCTCCGGACAGGGAAACCAGCCCCAGCATTTT
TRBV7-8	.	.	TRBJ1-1	CASSFSRDETEAFF	TGTGCCAGCAGCTTTTCCAGGGATGAGACTGAAGCTTTCTTT
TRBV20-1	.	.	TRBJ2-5	CSARDRLGGETQYF	TGCAGTGCTAGAGATCGACTGGGTGGGGAGACCCAGTACTTC
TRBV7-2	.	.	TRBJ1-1	CASSSDARHTEAFF	TGTGCCAGCAGCTCGGATGCCCGGCACACTGAAGCTTTCTTT
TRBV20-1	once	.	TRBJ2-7	CSARETGTPGHEQYF	TGCAGTGCTAGAGAAACCGGGACCCCCGGTCACGAGCAGTACTTC
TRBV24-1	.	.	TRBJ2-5	CATSDLRGNQETQYF	TGTGCCACCAGTGATTTGCGAGGGAACCAAGAGACCCAGTACTTC
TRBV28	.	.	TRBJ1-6	CASGSTGRHSPLHF	TGTGCCAGCGGATCGACTGGGCGGCATTCACCCCTCCACTTT
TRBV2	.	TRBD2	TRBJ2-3	CASSEREGDTQYF	TGTGCCAGCAGTGAGCGGGAGGGAGATACGCAGTATTTT
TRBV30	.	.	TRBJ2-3	CAWSGGAEGDTQYF	TGTGCCTGGAGTGGAGGTGCGGAAGGGGATACGCAGTATTTT
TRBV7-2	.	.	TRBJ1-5	CASSLRQGLNQPQHF	TGTGCCAGCAGCTTACGGCAGGGACTTAATCAGCCCCAGCATTTT
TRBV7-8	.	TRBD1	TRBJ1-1	CASSPAGLDRGMVAFF	TGTGCCAGCAGCCCCGCCGGGTTGGACAGGGGGATGGTAGCTTTCTTT
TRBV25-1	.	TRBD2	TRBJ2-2	CASSDPSSGRGTGELFF	TGTGCCAGCAGTGATCCCTCTAGCGGGAGGGGTACCGGGGAGCTGTTTTTT
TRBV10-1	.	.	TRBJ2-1	CASRDHIQFF	TGCGCCAGCAGAGATCACATACAGTTCTTC
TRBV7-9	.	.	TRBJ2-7	CASSFPGQTYEQYF	TGTGCCAGCAGCTTCCCGGGACAAACCTACGAGCAGTACTTC
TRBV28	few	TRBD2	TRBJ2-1	CASSLEAGLAGGNSYDEQFF	TGTGCCAGCAGTTTAGAAGCTGGGCTAGCGGGAGGGAATTCCTACGATGAGCAGTTCTTC